Below, 10 T cell receptor beta chains from the same sample are listed, as sequenced in a study of cytomegalovirus exposure and HLA in healthy donors. 13 Jbeta primers and 60 Vbeta primers were used for the PCR. Produced via immunoSEQ multiplex PCR; TCRdb's table is partial and in-frame only. The repertoire includes around 150,000 clones, 60% to 85% of them detected once, and roughly 6.7% sits in the top ten. The source material was PBMCs. These receptors were taken from a man aged 45-60 years in good health and CMV-seropositive.

J is TRBJ2-7 and V is TRBV20-1, with D unresolved. The V gene's germline CDR1 is DFQATT and CDR2 SNEGSKA (reference sequence). The CDR3 covers 10 residues. Deletions cut 2 bases from V and 5 bases from J, with 4 bases between. CDR3 DNA sequence: TGCAGTGCTAGACGGGACGAGCAGTACTTC. This codes for CSARRDEQYF.

This clone showed up just a few times. This chain joins TRBV28 and TRBJ2-2, with D perhaps TRBD2 (6 bases). This CDR3 has 13 residues. V lost 3 bases and J lost 7, with 9 bases in between. Germline V lookup: CDR1 MDHEN, CDR2 SYDVKM. The CDR3 nucleotides read TGTGCCAGCAGTTTGGTGGGGGGCGGGGAGCTGTTTTTT. Amino acid sequence: CASSLVGGGELFF.

The chain combines TRBV18 with TRBJ1-4; TRBD1 aligns across 12 bases. This CDR3 is built from 17 residues. Germline-derived CDR1 and CDR2 are KGHSH and LQKENI. Losses at the gene ends were 6 bases for V and 4 bases for J; bases not matched to a gene: 9. Written as DNA, the CDR3 is TGTGCCAGCTCGCGCTCCGGGACAGGGGGCGTTAATGAAAAACTGTTTTTT. This codes for CASSRSGTGGVNEKLFF.

This rearrangement joins TRBV19 to TRBJ2-7, with TRBD1 identical over 12 bases. The germline gives CDR1 LNHDA, CDR2 SQIVND (reference sequence). The CDR3 runs to 14 residues. V lost 9 bases, J lost 7 bases, and 10 bases stayed unmatched. The CDR3 sequence: CASRPGQGAREQYF. The CDR3, as DNA: TGTGCCAGCAGACCGGGACAGGGGGCGAGAGAGCAGTACTTC.

V gene TRBV5-1 combines with J gene TRBJ2-1; 9 positions agree with TRBD1. The CDR3 covers 15 residues. The V segment lost 4 bases and the J segment 8 bases; nucleotides outside the gene matches: 10. Germline V gene data show CDR1 as SGHRS and CDR2 as YFSETQ. The CDR3 DNA is TGCGCCAGCAGCCTGATGGGACAGGGCATCGATGAGCAGTTCTTC. Its protein product is CASSLMGQGIDEQFF.

The chain recombines TRBV5-6 with TRBJ2-7; TRBD1 matches at 8 bases. CDR1 and CDR2 from the germline V gene are SGHDT and YYEEEE. CDR3 size: 14 residues. J gave up 4 bases and V 4 bases, and 7 bases lay outside the gene matches. DNA of the CDR3: TGTGCCAGCAGCCGACAGGGGTGGCGTTACGAGCAGTACTTC. Translation gives CASSRQGWRYEQYF.

The chain employs TRBV5-1 and TRBJ2-3, with 10 positions matching TRBD2. The CDR3 spans 15 residues. Germline-derived CDR1 and CDR2 are SGHRS and YFSETQ. Trimming at V came to 4 bases and at J to 2 bases, leaving 4 bases not matched to a gene. CDR3 region: CASSAGTSDTDTQYF. The CDR3 DNA reads as TGCGCCAGCAGCGCCGGGACTAGCGACACAGATACGCAGTATTTT.

The rearrangement joins TRBV18 to TRBJ2-2; D might be TRBD2 (5 bases). With 4 bases removed from V and 1 base from J, the gap between germline ends came to 13 bases. CDR3 size: 16 residues. Per the germline V gene, CDR1 is KGHSH and CDR2 is LQKENI. This CDR3 is CASSRWESQNTGELFF. The CDR3 DNA reads as TGTGCCAGCTCACGGTGGGAGTCCCAGAACACCGGGGAGCTGTTTTTT.

The chain employs TRBV5-1 and TRBJ2-2; 8 nucleotides align to TRBD1. Trimming cost V 4 bases and J 1 base; bases outside gene matches: 6. The CDR3 spans 16 residues. Per the germline V gene, CDR1 is SGHRS and CDR2 is YFSETQ. The CDR3 DNA sequence: TGCGCCAGCAGCGCCCGACAGGGGAGGAACACCGGGGAGCTGTTTTTT. Translation: CASSARQGRNTGELFF.

The chain combines TRBV28 with TRBJ2-5, with TRBD2 matching 9 bases. Germline lookup yields CDR1 MDHEN and CDR2 SYDVKM. The ends lost 3 bases at V and 4 bases at J; junction bases unmatched: 6. This CDR3 contains 15 residues. The DNA for the CDR3 is TGTGCCAGCAGTTTCCAGACTAGCGGAAGAGAGACCCAGTACTTC. The encoded protein is CASSFQTSGRETQYF. The full variable domain, rest sourced from reference TRBV28 and TRBJ2-5, is DVKVTQSSRYLVKRTGEKVFLECVQDMDHENMFWYRQDPGLGLRLIYFSYDVKMKEKGDIPEGYSVSREKKERFSLILESASTNQTSMYLCASSFQTSGRETQYFGPGTRLLVL.